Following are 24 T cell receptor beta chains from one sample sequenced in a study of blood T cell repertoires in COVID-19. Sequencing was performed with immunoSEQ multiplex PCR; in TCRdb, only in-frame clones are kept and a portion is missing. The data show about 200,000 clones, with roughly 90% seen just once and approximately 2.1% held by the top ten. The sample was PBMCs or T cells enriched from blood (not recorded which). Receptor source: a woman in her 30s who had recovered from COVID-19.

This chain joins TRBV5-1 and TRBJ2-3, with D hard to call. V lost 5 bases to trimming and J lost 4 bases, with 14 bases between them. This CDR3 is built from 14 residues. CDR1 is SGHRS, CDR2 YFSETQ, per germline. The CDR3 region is CASSFVGMADTQYF. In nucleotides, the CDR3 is TGCGCCAGCAGTTTTGTGGGCATGGCAGATACGCAGTATTTT. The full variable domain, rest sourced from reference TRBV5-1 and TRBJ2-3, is KAGVTQTPRYLIKTRGQQVTLSCSPISGHRSVSWYQQTPGQGLQFLFEYFSETQRNKGNFPGRFSGRQFSNSRSEMNVSTLELGDSALYLCASSFVGMADTQYFGPGTRLTVL.

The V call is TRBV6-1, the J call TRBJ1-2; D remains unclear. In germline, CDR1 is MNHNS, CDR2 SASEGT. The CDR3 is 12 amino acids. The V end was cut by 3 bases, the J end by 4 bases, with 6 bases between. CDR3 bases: TGTGCCAGCAGTGACCCCTCCTATGGCTACACCTTC. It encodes CASSDPSYGYTF.

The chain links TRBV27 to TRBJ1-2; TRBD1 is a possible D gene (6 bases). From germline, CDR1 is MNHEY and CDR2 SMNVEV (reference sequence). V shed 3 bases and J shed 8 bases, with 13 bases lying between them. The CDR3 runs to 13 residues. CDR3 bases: TGTGCCAGCAGTTTCAACAGGGTTTTCGGCTACACCTTC. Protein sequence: CASSFNRVFGYTF.

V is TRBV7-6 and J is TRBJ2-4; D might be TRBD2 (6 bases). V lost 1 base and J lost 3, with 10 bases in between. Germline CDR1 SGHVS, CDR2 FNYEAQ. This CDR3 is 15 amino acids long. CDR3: CASSLEEGGKNIQYF. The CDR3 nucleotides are TGTGCCAGCAGCTTAGAAGAGGGAGGCAAAAACATTCAGTACTTC.

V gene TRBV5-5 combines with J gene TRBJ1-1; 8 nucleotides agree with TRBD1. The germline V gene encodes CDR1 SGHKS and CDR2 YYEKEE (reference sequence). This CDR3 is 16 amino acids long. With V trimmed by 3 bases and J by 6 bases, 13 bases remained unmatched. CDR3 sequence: CASSYYRDRRRAEAFF. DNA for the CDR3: TGTGCCAGCAGCTACTACCGGGACAGGCGTCGGGCTGAAGCTTTCTTT. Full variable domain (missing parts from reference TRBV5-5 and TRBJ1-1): DAGVTQSPTHLIKTRGQQVTLRCSPISGHKSVSWYQQVLGQGPQFIFQYYEKEERGRGNFPDRFSARQFPNYSSELNVNALLLGDSALYLCASSYYRDRRRAEAFFGQGTRLTVV.

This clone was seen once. The CDR3 reads CASGDGETQYF. CDR3 nucleotide sequence: TGTGCCAGCGGAGACGGAGAGACCCAGTACTTC. The chain links TRBV7-8 to TRBJ2-5, with no clear D. Germline V gene data show CDR1 as SGHVS and CDR2 as FQNEAQ. V lost 8 bases to trimming and J lost 4 bases, with 8 bases between them. This CDR3 contains 11 residues. Full variable domain (outside the CDR3, taken from reference TRBV7-8 and TRBJ2-5): GAGVSQSPRYKVAKRGQDVALRCDPISGHVSLFWYQQALGQGPEFLTYFQNEAQLDKSGLPSDRFFAERPEGSVSTLKIQRTQQEDSAVYLCASGDGETQYFGPGTRLLVL.

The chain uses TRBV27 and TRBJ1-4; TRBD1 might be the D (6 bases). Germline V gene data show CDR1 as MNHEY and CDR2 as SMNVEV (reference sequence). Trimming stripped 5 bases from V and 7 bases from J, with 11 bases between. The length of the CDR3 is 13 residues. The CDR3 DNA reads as TGTGCCAGCAGTAGGGGGTATGGTGAAAAACTGTTTTTT. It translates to CASSRGYGEKLFF.

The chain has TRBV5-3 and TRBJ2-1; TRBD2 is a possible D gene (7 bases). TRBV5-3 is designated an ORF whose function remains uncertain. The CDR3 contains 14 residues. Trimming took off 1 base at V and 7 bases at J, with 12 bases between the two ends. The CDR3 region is CARSLRGAGNEQFF. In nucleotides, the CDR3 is TGTGCCAGAAGCTTGCGGGGGGCGGGGAATGAGCAGTTCTTC.

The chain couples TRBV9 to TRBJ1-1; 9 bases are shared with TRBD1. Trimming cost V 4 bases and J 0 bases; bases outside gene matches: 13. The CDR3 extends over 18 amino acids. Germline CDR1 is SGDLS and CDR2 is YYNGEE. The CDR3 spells CASSPGGTGTTVNTEAFF. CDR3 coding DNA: TGTGCCAGCAGCCCCGGTGGGACAGGGACCACAGTGAACACTGAAGCTTTCTTT.

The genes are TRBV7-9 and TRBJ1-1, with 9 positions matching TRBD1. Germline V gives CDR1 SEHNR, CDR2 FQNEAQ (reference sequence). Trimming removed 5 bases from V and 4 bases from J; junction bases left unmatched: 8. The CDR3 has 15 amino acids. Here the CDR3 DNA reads TGTGCCAGCAGCGCCCCGACAGGGGGAACCACTGAAGCTTTCTTT. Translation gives CASSAPTGGTTEAFF.

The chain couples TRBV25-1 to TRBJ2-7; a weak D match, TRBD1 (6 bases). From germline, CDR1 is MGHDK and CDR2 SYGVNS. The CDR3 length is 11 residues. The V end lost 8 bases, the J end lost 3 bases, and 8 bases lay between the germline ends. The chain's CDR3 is CASDRNYEQYF. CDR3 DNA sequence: TGTGCCAGCGACAGGAACTACGAGCAGTACTTC.

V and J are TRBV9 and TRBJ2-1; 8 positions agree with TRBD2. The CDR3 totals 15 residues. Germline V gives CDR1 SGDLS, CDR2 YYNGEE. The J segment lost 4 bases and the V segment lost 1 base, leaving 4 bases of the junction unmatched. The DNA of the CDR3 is TGTGCCAGCAGCGTAAGGGTAGCGGGATACAATGAGCAGTTCTTC. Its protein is CASSVRVAGYNEQFF.

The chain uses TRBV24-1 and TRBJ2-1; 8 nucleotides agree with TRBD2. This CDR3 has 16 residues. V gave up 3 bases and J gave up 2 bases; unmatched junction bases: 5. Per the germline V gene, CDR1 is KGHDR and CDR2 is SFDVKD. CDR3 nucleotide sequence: TGTGCCACCAGTGATCTTTCTAGCGGGCCCTACAATGAGCAGTTCTTC. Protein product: CATSDLSSGPYNEQFF.

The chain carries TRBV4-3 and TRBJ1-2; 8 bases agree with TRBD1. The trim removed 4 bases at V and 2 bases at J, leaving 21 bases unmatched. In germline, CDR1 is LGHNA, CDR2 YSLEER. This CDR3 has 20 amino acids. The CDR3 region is CASSLKHNRARQGRNYGYTF. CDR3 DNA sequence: TGCGCCAGCAGCCTGAAGCACAACCGAGCGAGACAGGGGAGGAACTATGGCTACACCTTC.

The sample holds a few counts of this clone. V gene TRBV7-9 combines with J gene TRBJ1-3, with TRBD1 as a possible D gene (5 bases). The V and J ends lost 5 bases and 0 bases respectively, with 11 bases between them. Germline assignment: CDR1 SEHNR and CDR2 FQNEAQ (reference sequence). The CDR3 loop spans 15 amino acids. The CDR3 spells CASSTQGLSGNTIYF. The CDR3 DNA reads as TGTGCCAGCAGCACCCAGGGTCTCTCTGGAAACACCATATATTTT.

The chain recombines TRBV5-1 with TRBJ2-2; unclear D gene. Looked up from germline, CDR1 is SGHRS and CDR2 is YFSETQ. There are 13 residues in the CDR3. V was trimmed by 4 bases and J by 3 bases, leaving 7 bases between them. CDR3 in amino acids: CASSRQYTGELFF. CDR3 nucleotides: TGCGCCAGCAGCCGCCAGTACACCGGGGAGCTGTTTTTT.

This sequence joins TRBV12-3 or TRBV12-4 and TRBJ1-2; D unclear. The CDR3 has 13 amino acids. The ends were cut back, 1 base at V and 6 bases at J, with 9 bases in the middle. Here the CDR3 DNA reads TGTGCCAGCAGTTTAGACATCGGGGATGGCTACACCTTC. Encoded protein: CASSLDIGDGYTF.

The CDR3 here is CASSSQSDRGFAFF. CDR3 coding DNA: TGTGCCAGCAGCTCCCAATCGGACAGGGGATTTGCTTTCTTT. The V call is TRBV7-2, the J call TRBJ1-1; 9 bases match TRBD1. This CDR3 is built from 14 residues. Trimming removed 4 bases from V and 11 bases from J; junction bases left unmatched: 11. Germline CDR1 and CDR2: SGHTA and FQGNSA. Full variable domain (outside the CDR3, taken from reference TRBV7-2 and TRBJ1-1): GAGVSQSPSNKVTEKGKDVELRCDPISGHTALYWYRQSLGQGLEFLIYFQGNSAPDKSGLPSDRFSAERTGGSVSTLTIQRTQQEDSAVYLCASSSQSDRGFAFFGQGTRLTVV.

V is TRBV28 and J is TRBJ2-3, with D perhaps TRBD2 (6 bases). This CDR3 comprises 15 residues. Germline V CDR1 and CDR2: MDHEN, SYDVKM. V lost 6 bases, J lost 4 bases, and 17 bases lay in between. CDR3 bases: TGTGCCAGCAGCCGGATCGGGAGTACGGCAGATACGCAGTATTTT. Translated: CASSRIGSTADTQYF.

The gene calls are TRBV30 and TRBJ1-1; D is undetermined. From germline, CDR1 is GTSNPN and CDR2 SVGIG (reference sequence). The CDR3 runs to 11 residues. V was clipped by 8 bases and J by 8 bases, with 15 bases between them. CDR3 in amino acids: CARGRDGEAFF. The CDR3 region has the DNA TGTGCCAGAGGGAGAGATGGGGAAGCTTTCTTT.

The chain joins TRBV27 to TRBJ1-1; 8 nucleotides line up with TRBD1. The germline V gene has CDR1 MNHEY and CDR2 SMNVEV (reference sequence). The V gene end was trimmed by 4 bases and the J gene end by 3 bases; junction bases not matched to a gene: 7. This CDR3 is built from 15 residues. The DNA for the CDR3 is TGTGCCAGCAGTTCCCGGACAGGGCGGGACACTGAAGCTTTCTTT. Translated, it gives CASSSRTGRDTEAFF.

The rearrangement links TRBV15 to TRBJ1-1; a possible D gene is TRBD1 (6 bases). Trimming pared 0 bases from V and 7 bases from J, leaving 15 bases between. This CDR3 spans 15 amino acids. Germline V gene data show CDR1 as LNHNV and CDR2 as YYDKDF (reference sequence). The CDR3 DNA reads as TGTGCCACCAGCAGAGACGTCACAGGGCATGATGAAGCTTTCTTT. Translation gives CATSRDVTGHDEAFF.

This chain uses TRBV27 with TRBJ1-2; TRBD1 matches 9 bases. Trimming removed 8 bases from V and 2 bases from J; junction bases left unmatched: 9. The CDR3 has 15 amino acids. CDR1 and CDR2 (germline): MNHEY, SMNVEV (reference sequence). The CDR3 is CASHSLGTGNYGYTF. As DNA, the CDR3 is TGTGCCAGCCACTCTCTCGGGACAGGGAACTATGGCTACACCTTC.

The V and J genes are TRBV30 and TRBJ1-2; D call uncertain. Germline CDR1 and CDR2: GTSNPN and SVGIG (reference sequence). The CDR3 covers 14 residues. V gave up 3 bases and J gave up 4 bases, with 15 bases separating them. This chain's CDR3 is CAWRGSPRGYGYTF. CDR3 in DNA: TGTGCCTGGAGAGGTTCTCCCCGGGGCTATGGCTACACCTTC.